Sequencing of this T cell receptor beta chain was carried out in a study of T cells in Graves' hyperthyroidism and ophthalmopathy. The CDR3 length is 14 residues. The germline V and J ends were trimmed by 0 bases and 1 base, with 9 bases remaining between them. Germline CDR1 and CDR2: DFQATT and SNEGSKA (reference sequence). Researchers took RNA transcripts and amplified the TCR beta CDR3 regions from them. In the first-round RT-PCR of the TCR CDR3, the HTBI primer set was used. TCRdb passed the multiplex PCR reads through MiXCR, listing each CDR3 protein once. The data show about 350,000 distinct CDR3 sequences, roughly 13% seen once.

V usage is TRBV20-1 and J usage is TRBJ2-5; D is unresolved. The receptor was isolated from a woman in her 30s with Graves' hyperthyroidism. Specimen: blood. In DNA form, the CDR3 reads TGCAGTGCTAGAGACAGAGGACCCCAAGAGACCCAGTACTTC. Amino acids: CSARDRGPQETQYF.